The 30 T cell receptor beta chains given below trace back to one sample, sequenced in a study of regulatory T cells in long-lasting Graves disease. The time point: newly diagnosed GD, antithyroid drugs for less than 3 months. PBMC-derived RNA was used for the TCR library. Assembly of TCR beta libraries relied on iRepertoire HTBI primers together with Arm-PCR of CDR3 regions. A single record per CDR3 protein comes from TCRdb applying MiXCR to the multiplex PCR reads. The data show 560,000 or so distinct CDR3 sequences, more than 15% seen once. Another study also made use of these data, one on T cells in Graves' hyperthyroidism and ophthalmopathy.

The starting material was peripheral blood mononuclear cells (PBMCs), obtained at new diagnosis, from a patient treated with antithyroid drugs. These receptors originate from a man aged 18 to 35 with Graves disease.

As for this clonotype: A much larger clone differs from this one at a single base, so this may be a read error. The chain carries TRBV5-1 and TRBJ2-3, with 8 bases matching TRBD1. With the DNA end fitting TRBJ2-7 better, the J assignment may be wrong. Germline loops: CDR1 SGHRS, CDR2 YFSETQ. The length of the CDR3 is 15 residues. The CDR3 reads CASSLQGDKGNEQYF. DNA for the CDR3: TGCGCCAGCAGCCTACAGGGGGACAAGGGCAATGAGCAGTACTTC.

V gene TRBV6-1 combines with J gene TRBJ1-5, with no clear D. The V gene lost 4 bases and the J gene lost 7 bases, with 17 bases spanning the gap. Germline CDR1 and CDR2: MNHNS and SASEGT. The CDR3 sequence is 15 residues long. As DNA, the CDR3 is TGTGCCAGCAGTGTATCGGAGACTGTCCGACAGCCCCAGCATTTT. This gives the protein CASSVSETVRQPQHF.

This clonotype was seen more than once but under ten times. V and J are TRBV5-4 and TRBJ1-2; a weak D match, TRBD1 (6 bases). Trimming shortened V by 0 bases and J by 7 bases, and 13 bases separated the two germline ends. Germline lookup yields CDR1 SGHNT and CDR2 YYREEE (reference sequence). The CDR3 length is 14 residues. The CDR3 is CASSLGGRGFGYTF. The CDR3 bases are TGTGCCAGCAGCTTGGGGGGCAGGGGCTTTGGCTACACCTTC. The full variable domain, completed using reference TRBV5-4 and TRBJ1-2, is ETGVTQSPTHLIKTRGQQVTLRCSSQSGHNTVSWYQQALGQGPQFIFQYYREEENGRGNFPPRFSGLQFPNYSSELNVNALELDDSALYLCASSLGGRGFGYTFGSGTRLTVV.

In this sample, this clonotype turned up many times. The chain joins TRBV6-2 or TRBV6-3 to TRBJ1-5; TRBD1 matches at 7 bases. CDR1 and CDR2 from the germline V gene are MNHEY and SVGEGT. The CDR3 runs to 14 residues. J lost 4 bases, V lost 6 bases, and 6 bases had no gene match. The CDR3 spells CASSDRVRNQPQHF. In DNA, the CDR3 is TGTGCCAGCAGCGACAGGGTTCGGAATCAGCCCCAGCATTTT.

This clonotype appeared a few times. The chain combines TRBV14 with TRBJ2-7; possibly TRBD1 or TRBD2 for D (5 bases each). V was shortened by 4 bases and J by 2 bases, with 9 bases between the two germline ends. CDR1 is SGHDN and CDR2 is FVKESK in the germline V gene. CDR3 length: 13 amino acids. CDR3 protein: CASSRGRTYEQYF. In nucleotides, the CDR3 is TGTGCCAGCAGCCGGGGACGGACCTACGAGCAGTACTTC.

The CDR3, as DNA: TGTGCCAGCAGTCAGGCCTACGAGCAGTTCTTC. Protein product: CASSQAYEQFF. The chain employs TRBV6-2 or TRBV6-3 and TRBJ2-1; no definite D call. This CDR3 is 11 amino acids long. The V end was cut by 5 bases, the J end by 10 bases, with 9 bases between. Germline assignment: CDR1 MNHEY and CDR2 SVGEGT.

This clonotype was detected many times. The chain carries TRBV11-2 and TRBJ2-1, with D uncertain. Germline assignment: CDR1 SGHAT and CDR2 FQNNGV. Deletions cut 5 bases from V and 0 bases from J, with 11 bases between. The CDR3 is 15 amino acids. The CDR3 nucleotides are TGTGCCAGCAGCACCTCACTCAGCTCCTACAATGAGCAGTTCTTC. Its translation is CASSTSLSSYNEQFF.

Ten or more counts support this clonotype. CDR3 sequence (DNA): TGTGCCAGCAGTCGACAGGGGAACACCGGGGAGCTGTTTTTT. It codes for CASSRQGNTGELFF. The chain combines TRBV28 with TRBJ2-2; 7 nucleotides line up with TRBD1. The V gene's germline CDR1 is MDHEN and CDR2 SYDVKM. Trimming cost V 5 bases and J 1 base; bases outside gene matches: 1. The CDR3 is 14 residues long.

The chain joins TRBV7-2 to TRBJ2-2; 9 bases are a match to TRBD1. The CDR3 loop spans 18 amino acids. Germline CDR1 and CDR2: SGHTA and FQGNSA. V gave up 3 bases and J gave up 7 bases; unmatched junction bases: 15. CDR3 region: CASSFSPGQGGTGGELFF. The DNA of the CDR3 is TGTGCCAGCAGCTTCTCCCCGGGACAGGGAGGGACGGGCGGGGAGCTGTTTTTT.

As for this clonotype: The junction does not match germline at one end; this may be a read error. This sequence joins TRBV24-1 and TRBJ1-1; D gene unclear. CDR1 is KGHDR, CDR2 SFDVKD, per germline. There are 14 residues in the CDR3. The CDR3 here is CATKPGGVGTGAFF. DNA for the CDR3: TGTGCCACCAAACCCGGTGGTGTGGGCACTGGAGCTTTCTTT.

This clonotype was seen many times. The rearrangement joins TRBV27 to TRBJ2-5; 9 bases are a match to TRBD2. This CDR3 has 14 amino acids. V was clipped by 2 bases and J by 5 bases; unmatched bases: 3. Germline values: CDR1 MNHEY, CDR2 SMNVEV (reference sequence). CDR3 DNA sequence: TGTGCCAGCAGTTTAGCGGGAGGGACGGAGACCCAGTACTTC. Its protein product is CASSLAGGTETQYF.

This clonotype came up many times. The CDR3 protein is CASSLASGRWVYEQYF. In nucleotides, the CDR3 is TGTGCCAGCAGCTTAGCCTCGGGAAGGTGGGTCTACGAGCAGTACTTC. V is TRBV13 and J is TRBJ2-7; perhaps TRBD2 as D (5 bases). Trimming left V 1 base short and J 3 bases short, with 16 bases between. The germline V gene encodes CDR1 PRHDT and CDR2 FYEKMQ (reference sequence). This CDR3 is built from 16 residues. The whole variable domain, filled in from reference TRBV13 and TRBJ2-7, reads AAGVIQSPRHLIKEKRETATLKCYPIPRHDTVYWYQQGPGQDPQFLISFYEKMQSDKGSIPDRFSAQQFSDYHSELNMSSLELGDSALYFCASSLASGRWVYEQYFGPGTRLTVT.

CDR3 region: CASSPGPGQGRDEQYF. CDR3 nucleotide sequence: TGTGCCAGCAGTCCGGGTCCGGGACAGGGCAGGGACGAGCAGTACTTC. V and J are TRBV27 and TRBJ2-7, with 9 nucleotides matching TRBD1. The V segment lost 5 bases and the J segment 5 bases; nucleotides outside the gene matches: 13. The germline V gene has CDR1 MNHEY and CDR2 SMNVEV (reference sequence). This CDR3 spans 16 amino acids.

As for this clonotype: A much larger clone lies a single base off, so this may be a read error. This chain connects TRBV11-2 to TRBJ2-1; D is unclear. Deletions cut 4 bases from V and 3 bases from J, with 10 bases between. The germline CDR1 and CDR2 sequences are SGHAT and FQNNGV. The CDR3 has 14 amino acids. DNA for the CDR3: TGTGCCAGCAGCTCCTTCTCCTTCTACAATGAGCAGTTCTTC. Protein sequence: CASSSFSFYNEQFF.

The genes are TRBV3-1 and TRBJ1-6; 7 bases agree with TRBD1. V trimming: 5 bases; J trimming: 7 bases; junction bases outside the gene matches: 8. Germline values: CDR1 LGHDT, CDR2 YNNKEL (reference sequence). The CDR3 contains 15 residues. This chain's CDR3 is CASSSRDSGNSPLHF. The CDR3 nucleotides read TGTGCCAGCAGCAGCCGGGACAGCGGGAATTCACCCCTCCACTTT.

The rearrangement links TRBV27 to TRBJ1-5; 7 nucleotides line up with TRBD1. CDR1 and CDR2 from the germline V gene are MNHEY and SMNVEV (reference sequence). The CDR3 length is 13 residues. Trimming at V came to 10 bases and at J to 4 bases, leaving 7 bases not matched to a gene. In DNA, the CDR3 is TGTGCCACCTCGACAGGGATTAATCAGCCCCAGCATTTT. Protein product: CATSTGINQPQHF.

This clonotype was observed many times. The chain is built from TRBV6-9 and TRBJ1-6, with D possibly being TRBD1 (6 bases). Germline-derived CDR1 and CDR2 are MNHGY and SVAAGI. The V end was cut by 3 bases, the J end by 7 bases, with 13 bases between. CDR3 length equals 15 residues. As DNA, the CDR3 is TGTGCCAGCAGTTACTACAGGGATCAAAATTCACCCCTCCACTTT. It encodes CASSYYRDQNSPLHF.

In its sample, this clonotype was seen many times. The rearrangement links TRBV11-2 to TRBJ2-2, with a weak D call TRBD2 (5 bases). The CDR3 is 13 residues long. Germline CDR1 is SGHAT and CDR2 is FQNNGV. The V end lost 5 bases, the J end lost 6 bases, and 10 bases lay between the germline ends. For the CDR3, the DNA is TGTGCCAGCAGCCTAACAGCGGCCGGGGAGCTGTTTTTT. Its translation: CASSLTAAGELFF.

The chain uses TRBV7-2 and TRBJ2-7; unclear D gene. Germline V gene lookup returns CDR1 SGHTA and CDR2 FQGNSA. Trimming took off 5 bases at V and 1 base at J, with 12 bases between the two ends. The CDR3 is made up of 14 amino acids. CDR3 sequence reads: CASSPGVQSYEQYF. The CDR3 coding sequence is TGTGCCAGCAGCCCTGGTGTGCAGTCCTACGAGCAGTACTTC.

This clonotype was seen more than once but under ten times. The genes are TRBV20-1 and TRBJ2-3; D may correspond to TRBD1 or TRBD2 (5 bases each). The CDR3 totals 13 residues. Trimming left V 5 bases short and J 15 bases short, with 24 bases between. CDR1 and CDR2 (germline): DFQATT, SNEGSKA (reference sequence). In nucleotides, the CDR3 is TGCAGTGCTGCTCACCGAGGGGCGGCGGCCAAATATTTT. Protein sequence: CSAAHRGAAAKYF.

This chain uses TRBV5-1 with TRBJ1-1, with D perhaps matching TRBD1 (5 bases). The CDR3 is 11 residues long. The V gene's germline CDR1 is SGHRS and CDR2 YFSETQ. The germline V and J ends were trimmed by 0 bases and 14 bases, with 11 bases remaining between them. CDR3: CASSLEGTVFF. CDR3 DNA: TGCGCCAGCAGCTTGGAAGGGACGGTATTCTTT.

This clonotype has a count of ten or more. J is TRBJ2-2 and V is TRBV30; tentatively, D is TRBD1 (5 bases). The CDR3 contains 14 residues. Looked up from germline, CDR1 is GTSNPN and CDR2 is SVGIG (reference sequence). Trimming removed 0 bases from V and 0 bases from J, with 5 bases in between. In nucleotides, the CDR3 is TGTGCCTGGAGTGTGGGGCCGAACACCGGGGAGCTGTTTTTT. Translating gives CAWSVGPNTGELFF.

This clonotype was detected a few times. This chain links TRBV18 with TRBJ2-1; D uncertain. Trimming took 1 base from V and 0 from J, leaving 10 bases between them. Germline CDR1 is KGHSH and CDR2 is LQKENI. This CDR3 spans 16 amino acids. For the CDR3, the DNA is TGTGCCAGCTCACCACTTGGCGGCGTCTCCTACAATGAGCAGTTCTTC. This gives the protein CASSPLGGVSYNEQFF.

This clonotype appeared a few times. This rearrangement joins TRBV13 to TRBJ2-4; D might be TRBD2 (5 bases). This CDR3 has 16 residues. The V end lost 2 bases, the J end lost 0 bases, and 11 bases lay between the germline ends. Per germline, CDR1 PRHDT and CDR2 FYEKMQ (reference sequence). The CDR3 spells CASSLTDLLAKNIQYF. The DNA for the CDR3 is TGTGCCAGCAGCTTAACGGACTTACTAGCCAAAAACATTCAGTACTTC. Looking up the rest from reference TRBV13 and TRBJ2-4 gives the full variable domain: AAGVIQSPRHLIKEKRETATLKCYPIPRHDTVYWYQQGPGQDPQFLISFYEKMQSDKGSIPDRFSAQQFSDYHSELNMSSLELGDSALYFCASSLTDLLAKNIQYFGAGTRLSVL.

In this sample, this clonotype turned up many times. The chain links TRBV12-3 or TRBV12-4 to TRBJ2-5; 7 bases are a match to TRBD1. V lost 5 bases to trimming and J lost 5 bases; unmatched junction nucleotides: 8. The CDR3 is 14 residues long. The CDR3, as DNA: TGTGCCAGCAGTCCGGGACAGAATCCGGAGACCCAGTACTTC. Translation gives CASSPGQNPETQYF.

Note on this clonotype: Lacking the conserved final phenylalanine or tryptophan, this CDR3 likely reflects a read error. This rearrangement joins TRBV11-2 to TRBJ1-1, with D tentatively TRBD1 (6 bases). The CDR3 has 16 amino acids. CDR1 and CDR2 from the germline V gene are SGHAT and FQNNGV. V gave up 4 bases and J gave up 1 base, with 16 bases separating them. Here the CDR3 reads CASSWRRGHKNTEAFS. CDR3 in DNA: TGTGCCAGCAGCTGGAGGCGGGGGCATAAGAACACTGAAGCTTTCTCT.

The chain carries TRBV5-4 and TRBJ2-3, with 9 bases aligning to TRBD2. The CDR3 runs 16 residues. Germline V gives CDR1 SGHNT, CDR2 YYREEE (reference sequence). Trimming removed 3 bases from V and 3 bases from J; junction bases left unmatched: 8. The CDR3 DNA is TGTGCCAGCAGCTGGGGACTAGCACGAGAGACAGATACGCAGTATTTT. Amino acid sequence: CASSWGLARETDTQYF.

At least ten counts were recorded for this clonotype. This chain joins TRBV2 and TRBJ1-5; a possible D gene is TRBD1 (6 bases). This CDR3 is built from 15 residues. Per the germline V gene, CDR1 is SNHLY and CDR2 is FYNNEI. Deletions cut 5 bases from V and 9 bases from J, with 20 bases between. This chain's CDR3 is CASSMRQAVLGPQHF. CDR3 nucleotide sequence: TGTGCCAGCAGTATGAGACAGGCCGTTTTAGGGCCCCAGCATTTT.

This rearrangement joins TRBV13 to TRBJ1-1; tentatively, D is TRBD1 (5 bases). V lost 2 bases, J lost 7 bases, and 11 bases lay in between. Germline lookup yields CDR1 PRHDT and CDR2 FYEKMQ (reference sequence). The CDR3 runs to 13 residues. CDR3 bases: TGTGCCAGCAGCTTATTATCCGGGGGTGAAGCTTTCTTT. Amino acid sequence: CASSLLSGGEAFF.

This clonotype was seen a few times. V and J are TRBV10-2 and TRBJ2-1; D possibly uses TRBD1 or TRBD2 (5 bases each). The V gene lost 0 bases and the J gene lost 0 bases, with 18 bases spanning the gap. Germline-derived CDR1 and CDR2 are WSHSY and SAAADI. The CDR3 has 19 residues. CDR3 in DNA: TGCGCCAGCAGTGAGTCGAGGGACCTCATATTTAGCTCCTACAATGAGCAGTTCTTC. This gives the protein CASSESRDLIFSSYNEQFF.